These T cell receptor beta chains were read from a single sample in a study of T cells in Graves' hyperthyroidism and ophthalmopathy. One entry per CDR3 protein results from TCRdb running MiXCR on the multiplex PCR reads. The sample contains 600,000 to 650,000 distinct CDR3 sequences, around 15% of which appear only once. Sequenced material: blood. The receptors come from a woman in her twenties or thirties with Graves' hyperthyroidism. The CDR3 runs from the conserved cysteine through the conserved F or W. The D gene is left open where the match is weak. A clone size is listed for some rows: how often the clone was seen (once, few, many), or a class if it is expanded.

length	size	V	D	J	DNA	CDR3
12	NA	TRBV6-1	TRBD1	TRBJ2-7	TGTGCCAGCAGGACAGGGACCTACGAGCAGTGCTTC	CASRTGTYEQCF
14	NA	TRBV6-1	NA	TRBJ2-7	TGTGCCAGCAGTAAACGGACAGCTCCCTACGAGCAGTACTTC	CASSKRTAPYEQYF
13	many	TRBV2	NA	TRBJ2-5	TGTGCCAGCAAACTTCGACAGACAGAGACCCAGTACTTC	CASKLRQTETQYF
15	NA	TRBV20-1	TRBD1	TRBJ2-1	TGCAGTGCTTTATCCCGGGACAGGGGGCTTAATGAGCAGTTCTTC	CSALSRDRGLNEQFF
14	NA	TRBV27	NA	TRBJ1-5	TGTGCCAGCAGATGGGACGGTAGAAATCAGCCCCAGCATTTT	CASRWDGRNQPQHF
15	few	TRBV5-1	TRBD2	TRBJ2-1	TGCGCCAGCAGCGCCTCTAGCGGGAGGGCCAATGAGCAGTTCTTC	CASSASSGRANEQFF
14	few	TRBV4-1	NA	TRBJ2-3	TGCGCCAGCAGCCAAGAGAAAACTTCAGATACGCAGTATTTT	CASSQEKTSDTQYF
16	many	TRBV3-1	NA	TRBJ2-7	TGTGCCAGCAGCCAAGGACTACTCAGGGTCTCCTACGAGCAGTACTTC	CASSQGLLRVSYEQYF
17	NA	TRBV12-5	TRBD1	TRBJ2-7	TGTGCTAGTGGCCGACAGGGGAGGAGTTCCCCTGGGTACGAGCAGTACTTC	CASGRQGRSSPGYEQYF
16	few	TRBV19	NA	TRBJ1-1	TGTGCCAGTAGTAGCCGTATTCGACAGGTGAGGACTGAAGCTTTCTTT	CASSSRIRQVRTEAFF
12	many	TRBV2	TRBD1	TRBJ2-7	TGTGCCAGCAGCGGGACAGTTTACGAGCAGTACTTC	CASSGTVYEQYF
12	NA	TRBV29-1	NA	TRBJ2-1	TGCAGCGATGGGACATTACACAATGAGCAGTTCTTC	CSDGTLHNEQFF
18	NA	TRBV5-1	TRBD2	TRBJ2-3	TGCGCCAGCATGGGGTCCGGGACTAGCATCCATAGCACAGATACGCAGTATTTT	CASMGSGTSIHSTDTQYF
13	once	TRBV5-1	TRBD1	TRBJ1-1	TGCGCCAGCAGCCGGGGACAGGGGACTGAAGCTTTCTTT	CASSRGQGTEAFF
24	NA	TRBV10-2	NA	TRBJ2-1	NA	CASTNQTSMYLCASDSPFYNEQFF
15	many	TRBV2	NA	TRBJ2-1	TGTGCCAGCAGTGAAGCTCGGAGTTTAGACAATGAGCAGTTCTTC	CASSEARSLDNEQFF
19	NA	TRBV4-1	NA	TRBJ2-1	TGCGCCAGCAGCCAAACGTTGAAATCCGCGGGGAGCTCCTACAATGAGCAGTTCTTC	CASSQTLKSAGSSYNEQFF
15	many	TRBV2	NA	TRBJ1-1	TGTGCCAGCACCCCGATAAATCTTCAGAACGCTGAAGCTTTCTTT	CASTPINLQNAEAFF
14	few	TRBV19	TRBD1	TRBJ1-5	TGTGCCAGTAGTATCGACAGGGGAAGTCAGCCCCAGCATTTT	CASSIDRGSQPQHF
13	many	TRBV11-2	TRBD1	TRBJ1-1	TGTGCCAGCAGCGCAGACAGGGGGCTTGAAGCTTTCTTT	CASSADRGLEAFF
18	many	TRBV28	TRBD1	TRBJ1-1	TGTGCCAGCAGCTCTCCAATTCTACACTTGACAGGGGGAACTGAAGCTTTCTTT	CASSSPILHLTGGTEAFF
14	few	TRBV14	TRBD1	TRBJ2-7	TGTGCCAGCAGCCAACAGGGGGAAAGCGACGAGCAGTACTTC	CASSQQGESDEQYF
15	NA	TRBV20-1	TRBD1	TRBJ2-7	TGCAGTGCCAGGGGTGCGGGACAGGCAATCTACGAGCAGTACTTC	CSARGAGQAIYEQYF
14	many	TRBV24-1	NA	TRBJ2-2	TGTGCCACCAGTGATCCCCCTGGCACCGGGGAGCTGTTTTTT	CATSDPPGTGELFF
15	many	TRBV4-1	TRBD1	TRBJ2-7	TGCGCCAGCAGCCATTCGGGACAGGGGGCCTACGAGCAGTACTTC	CASSHSGQGAYEQYF
13	many	TRBV3-1	NA	TRBJ1-1	TGTGCCAGCAGCCAAGGTCAGGGGATTCGAGCTTTCTTT	CASSQGQGIRAFF
13	NA	TRBV4-1	NA	TRBJ2-1	TGCGCCAGCAGCCAAGATGCGGGGAATGAGCAGTTCTTC	CASSQDAGNEQFF
15	many	TRBV11-2	NA	TRBJ2-7	TGTGCCAGCAGCTTCGATCTTGGGGGCCTCGGCGAGCAGTACTTC	CASSFDLGGLGEQYF
15	NA	TRBV15	NA	TRBJ2-2	TGTGCCACCAGCAGAGAGGGTGGGGATCCCGGGGAGCTGTTTTTT	CATSREGGDPGELFF
12	many	TRBV2	NA	TRBJ1-4	TGTGCCAGCAGTGAGGGGGGTGAAAAACTGTTTTTT	CASSEGGEKLFF
15	NA	TRBV5-1	NA	TRBJ1-5	TGCGCCAGCAGCAGGGACGGAAATAGCAATCAGCCCCAGCATTTT	CASSRDGNSNQPQHF
14	many	TRBV7-2	NA	TRBJ2-1	TGTGCCAGCAGCTTAGGGGGGAGCCACAATGAGCAGTTCTTC	CASSLGGSHNEQFF
16	NA	TRBV2	TRBD2	TRBJ2-1	TGTGCCAGCAGTGAGTCCCTAGCGGGAGCGCATGGTGAGCAGTTCTTC	CASSESLAGAHGEQFF
19	many	TRBV28	NA	TRBJ2-3	TGTGCCAGCAGTTTATTGGTTTCACATCAAGGGGTTGACACAGATACGCAGTATTTT	CASSLLVSHQGVDTDTQYF
16	few	TRBV25-1	TRBD2	TRBJ2-7	TGTGCCAGCAGTGAACGGACTAGCGGGATCCTCAACGAGCAGTACTTC	CASSERTSGILNEQYF
14	NA	TRBV30	NA	TRBJ2-5	TGTGCCTGGAGTGTACTCCTGAACCAAGAGACCCAGTACTTC	CAWSVLLNQETQYF
16	few	TRBV5-1	NA	TRBJ2-7	TGCGCCAGCAGCTTGACTGGACACGCTCCCTCCTACGAGCAGTACTTC	CASSLTGHAPSYEQYF
16	many	TRBV20-1	NA	TRBJ1-5	TGCAGTGCTAGAGATGTAGGTCAGGGGACGCGGCAGCCCCAGCATTTT	CSARDVGQGTRQPQHF
12	few	TRBV29-1	TRBD1	TRBJ2-2	TGCAGCACTTTGACAGGGGGGGGGGAGCTGTTTTTT	CSTLTGGGELFF